This record covers a single T cell receptor beta chain. Its target is not known. Trimming at V came to 6 bases and at J to 2 bases, leaving 4 bases not matched to a gene. The CDR3 runs 15 residues. This sample is drawn from a study of CD8 T cells in ankylosing spondylitis. Making use of molecular barcodes, quantitative 5'-RACE generated TCR beta libraries. TCRdb independently ran MiXCR on the 5' RACE reads; one entry per CDR3 protein. The sample lists about 250,000 distinct CDR3 sequences, 32% occurring once. Study findings and constraints: In peripheral blood, disease-linked CD8+ clones occurred at relatively low frequencies. Matched ankylosing spondylitis synovial fluid reportedly showed significant enrichment of disease-linked clones.

The sample was blood, either unsorted or a sorted T cell fraction (not recorded which). The TCR originated in a male donor with ankylosing spondylitis or in good health (not recorded which). The gene calls are TRBV12-3 or TRBV12-4 and TRBJ2-1; 10 bases are a match to TRBD2. CDR3 DNA: TGTGCCAGCAGCCAAGCGGGGGGGACCTACAATGAGCAGTTCTTC. Its translation is CASSQAGGTYNEQFF.